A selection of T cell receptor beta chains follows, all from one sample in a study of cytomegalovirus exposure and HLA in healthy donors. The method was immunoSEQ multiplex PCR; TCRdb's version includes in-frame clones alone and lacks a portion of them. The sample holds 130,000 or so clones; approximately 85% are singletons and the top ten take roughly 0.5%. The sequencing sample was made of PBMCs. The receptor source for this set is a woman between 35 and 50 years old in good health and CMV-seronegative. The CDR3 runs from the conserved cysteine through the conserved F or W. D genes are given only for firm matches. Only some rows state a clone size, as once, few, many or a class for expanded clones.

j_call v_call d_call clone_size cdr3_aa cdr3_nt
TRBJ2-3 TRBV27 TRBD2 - CASSLAGGVGGTQYF TGTGCCAGCAGTTTAGCGGGAGGGGTGGGTGGTACGCAGTATTTT
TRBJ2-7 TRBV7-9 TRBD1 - CASSPRDSSFYEQYF TGTGCCAGCAGCCCCCGGGACAGCTCATTCTACGAGCAGTACTTC
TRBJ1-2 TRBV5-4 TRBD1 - CASSSDRAFRGYTF TGTGCCAGCAGCTCAGACAGGGCGTTTCGAGGCTACACCTTC
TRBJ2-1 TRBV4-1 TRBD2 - CASSQEASSGMYNEQFF TGCGCCAGCAGCCAAGAAGCTTCTAGCGGGATGTACAATGAGCAGTTCTTC
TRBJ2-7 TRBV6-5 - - CASRGNSDEQYF TGTGCCAGCAGAGGCAATAGCGACGAGCAGTACTTC
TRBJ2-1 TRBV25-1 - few CASSDAGGPNEQFF TGTGCCAGCAGTGACGCCGGAGGGCCCAATGAGCAGTTCTTC
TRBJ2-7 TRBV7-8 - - CASSLLRQLVTYEQYF TGTGCCAGCAGCTTATTGCGACAGCTAGTGACCTACGAGCAGTACTTC
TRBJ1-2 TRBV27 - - CASRPSFRGATAYGYTF TGTGCCAGCAGGCCATCATTCAGGGGCGCCACCGCCTATGGCTACACCTTC
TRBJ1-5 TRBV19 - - CASTGQGWQPQHF TGTGCCAGTACGGGCCAGGGATGGCAGCCCCAGCATTTT
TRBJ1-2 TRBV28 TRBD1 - CASLTGVSANYGYTF TGTGCCAGCTTAACAGGGGTGTCCGCTAACTATGGCTACACCTTC
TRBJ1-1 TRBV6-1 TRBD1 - CASGRRQGGTEAFF TGTGCCAGCGGAAGGAGACAGGGGGGGACTGAAGCTTTCTTT
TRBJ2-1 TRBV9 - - CASSVVSAGPSYNEQFF TGTGCCAGCAGCGTAGTGTCGGCGGGACCTTCCTACAATGAGCAGTTCTTC
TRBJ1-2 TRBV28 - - CASSWAPTGYGYTF TGTGCCAGCAGTTGGGCCCCGACAGGCTATGGCTACACCTTC
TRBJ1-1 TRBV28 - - CASSDLMNTEAFF TGTGCCAGCAGCGATCTAATGAACACTGAAGCTTTCTTT
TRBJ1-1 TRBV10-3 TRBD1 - CAISATGITEAFF TGTGCCATCAGTGCGACAGGGATCACTGAAGCTTTCTTT
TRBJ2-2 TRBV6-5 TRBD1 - CASKTGANTGELFF TGTGCCAGCAAAACAGGGGCGAACACCGGGGAGCTGTTTTTT
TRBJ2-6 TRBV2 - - CASLWGSEPSGANVLTF TGTGCCAGCTTGTGGGGCAGCGAACCCTCTGGGGCCAACGTCCTGACTTTC
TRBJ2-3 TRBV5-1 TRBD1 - CASRDGQGVLGTDTQYF TGCGCCAGCAGGGACGGACAGGGGGTTCTTGGCACAGATACGCAGTATTTT
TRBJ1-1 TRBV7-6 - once CASRPGGENTEAFF TGTGCCAGCAGGCCGGGGGGGGAAAACACTGAAGCTTTCTTT
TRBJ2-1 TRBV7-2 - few CASSLSASSYNEQFF TGTGCCAGCAGCTTATCGGCTAGCTCCTACAATGAGCAGTTCTTC
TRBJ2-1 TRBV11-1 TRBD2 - CASSPRLSGISYNEQFF TGTGCCAGCAGCCCGCGCCTTAGCGGGATTTCCTACAATGAGCAGTTCTTC
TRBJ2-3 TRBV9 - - CASSVGLGQNTDTQYF TGTGCCAGCAGCGTAGGGCTTGGACAAAACACAGATACGCAGTATTTT
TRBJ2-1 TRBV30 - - CAWSLSGGSHEQFF TGTGCCTGGAGTTTGTCAGGGGGGTCGCATGAGCAGTTCTTC
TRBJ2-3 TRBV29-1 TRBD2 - CSVAIAGASTDTQYF TGCAGCGTTGCAATAGCGGGGGCCAGCACAGATACGCAGTATTTT
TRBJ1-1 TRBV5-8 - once CASSLRGAGAGNTEAFF TGTGCCAGCAGCTTGCGGGGGGCAGGGGCAGGGAACACTGAAGCTTTCTTT
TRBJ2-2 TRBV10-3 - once CAISEDFPSGELFF TGTGCCATCAGTGAGGACTTTCCTTCCGGGGAGCTGTTTTTT
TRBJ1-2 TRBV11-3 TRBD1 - CASSRGGTGAARDGYTF TGTGCCAGCAGCCGCGGTGGGACAGGGGCCGCTCGTGATGGCTACACCTTC
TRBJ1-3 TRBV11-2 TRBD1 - CASSLWTGPSSGNTIYF TGTGCCAGCAGCTTATGGACAGGCCCCAGCTCTGGAAACACCATATATTTT
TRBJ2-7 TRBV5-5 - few CASTNRESSYEQYF TGTGCCAGCACCAACAGGGAGAGCTCCTACGAGCAGTACTTC
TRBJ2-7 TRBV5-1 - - CASSLDISSYEQYF TGCGCCAGCAGCTTGGATATTTCCTCCTACGAGCAGTACTTC
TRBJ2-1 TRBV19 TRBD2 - CASSIWSGRGRTYNEQFF TGTGCCAGTAGTATTTGGAGCGGGAGAGGGAGGACCTACAATGAGCAGTTCTTC
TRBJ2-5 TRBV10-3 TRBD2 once CAISDIPRLAVPQETQYF TGTGCCATCAGTGATATTCCTCGACTAGCGGTACCCCAAGAGACCCAGTACTTC
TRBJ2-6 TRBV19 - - CASSPSSGANVLTF TGTGCCAGTAGTCCGAGCTCTGGGGCCAACGTCCTGACTTTC
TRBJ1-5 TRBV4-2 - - CASSHAASPNQPQHF TGTGCCAGCAGCCACGCGGCGAGCCCTAATCAGCCCCAGCATTTT
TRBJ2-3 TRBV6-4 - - CASSRTGTGTDTQYF TGTGCCAGCAGTCGAACCGGGACTGGCACAGATACGCAGTATTTT
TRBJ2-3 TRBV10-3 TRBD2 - CAISDVLAPSTDTQYF TGTGCCATCAGTGACGTACTAGCGCCTAGCACAGATACGCAGTATTTT
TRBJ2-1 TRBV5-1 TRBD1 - CASRPGQSYNEQFF TGCGCCAGCAGGCCGGGACAGTCCTACAATGAGCAGTTCTTC
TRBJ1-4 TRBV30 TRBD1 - CAWSGQGIEKLFF TGTGCCTGGAGTGGACAGGGGATTGAAAAACTGTTTTTT
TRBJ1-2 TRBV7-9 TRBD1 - CASSLAGGAYGYTF TGTGCCAGCAGCTTAGCAGGGGGCGCCTATGGCTACACCTTC
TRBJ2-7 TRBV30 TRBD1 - CAWSEQGRGEQYF TGTGCCTGGAGTGAACAGGGGAGAGGCGAGCAGTACTTC